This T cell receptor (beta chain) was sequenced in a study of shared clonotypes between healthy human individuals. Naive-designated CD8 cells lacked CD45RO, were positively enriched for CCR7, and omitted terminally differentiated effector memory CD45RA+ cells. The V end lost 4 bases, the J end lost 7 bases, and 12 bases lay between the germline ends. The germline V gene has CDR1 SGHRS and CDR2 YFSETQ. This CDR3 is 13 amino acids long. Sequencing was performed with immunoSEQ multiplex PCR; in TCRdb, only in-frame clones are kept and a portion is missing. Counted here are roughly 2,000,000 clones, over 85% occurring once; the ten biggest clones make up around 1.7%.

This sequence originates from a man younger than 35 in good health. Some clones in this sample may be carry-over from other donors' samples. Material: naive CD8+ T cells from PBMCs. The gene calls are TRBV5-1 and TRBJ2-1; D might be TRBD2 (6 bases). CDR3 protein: CASSPGTRNEQFF. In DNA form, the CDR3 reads TGCGCCAGCAGCCCCGGGACTCGGAATGAGCAGTTCTTC.